A single sample gave rise to the 24 T cell receptor beta chains below, sequenced in a study of T cell repertoires in cytomegalovirus infection. TCRdb redid the calling of the reads with MiXCR, one entry per CDR3 protein. Among 150,000 to 200,000 distinct CDR3 sequences, about 15% were seen once, and the ten largest hold over 25%. The specimen was PBMCs. All receptors derive from a human donor in good health (CMV status not recorded). Some clones in this sample may be carry-over from other donors' samples.

The table lists this clonotype with many counts. The V call is TRBV6-2 or TRBV6-3, the J call TRBJ1-1; the D gene is possibly TRBD1 (5 bases). The germline V gene has CDR1 MNHEY and CDR2 SVGEGT. The CDR3 contains 14 residues. V lost 6 bases to trimming and J lost 2 bases, with 13 bases between them. CDR3 coding DNA: TGTGCCAGCAGCTCTATGGGGACTAACACTGAAGCTTTCTTT. This encodes CASSSMGTNTEAFF.

This clonotype was seen more than once but under ten times. The CDR3 region is CASTWDRVKETQYF. The CDR3 bases are TGTGCCAGCACCTGGGACAGGGTAAAAGAGACCCAGTACTTC. This chain uses TRBV6-6 with TRBJ2-5; 9 nucleotides agree with TRBD1. The CDR3 is 14 amino acids. V shed 7 bases and J 3 bases; nucleotides not matched to a gene: 6. The germline CDR1 and CDR2 sequences are MNHNY and SVGAGI (reference sequence).

This clonotype was counted ten times or more. The gene calls are TRBV11-2 and TRBJ2-3, with 7 bases aligning to TRBD2. The CDR3 is 15 residues long. Germline values: CDR1 SGHAT, CDR2 FQNNGV. V trimming: 5 bases; J trimming: 4 bases; junction bases outside the gene matches: 9. CDR3 protein: CASSTFGGGADTQYF. In DNA form, the CDR3 reads TGTGCCAGCAGCACCTTCGGCGGGGGTGCAGATACGCAGTATTTT. The full variable domain, in which reference TRBV11-2 and TRBJ2-3 provide the parts outside the CDR3, is EAGVAQSPRYKIIEKRQSVAFWCNPISGHATLYWYQQILGQGPKLLIQFQNNGVVDDSQLPKDRFSAERLKGVDSTLKIQPAKLEDSAVYLCASSTFGGGADTQYFGPGTRLTVL.

There are many counts of this clonotype. This sequence joins TRBV7-2 and TRBJ1-1; the match to TRBD1 covers 9 bases. This CDR3 region has 17 residues. CDR1 is SGHTA, CDR2 FQGNSA, per germline. The V and J ends lost 5 bases and 1 base, in that order; junction bases with no gene match: 11. CDR3 amino acids: CASSHRDRVIRNTEAFF. The CDR3 DNA sequence: TGTGCCAGCAGCCACCGGGACAGGGTAATAAGGAACACTGAAGCTTTCTTT.

The chain joins TRBV10-3 to TRBJ1-3, with TRBD1 as a possible D gene (5 bases). The CDR3 runs to 19 residues. Germline V lookup: CDR1 ENHRY, CDR2 SYGVKD. Between the trimmed V and J ends, which lost 3 bases and 0 bases, there was a span of 21 bases. Written as DNA, the CDR3 is TGTGCCATCAGTGAAACTAGCCTTTTTCTGAGGGGCTCTGGAAACACCATATATTTT. Translating gives CAISETSLFLRGSGNTIYF.

This clonotype was observed at least ten times. The V and J genes are TRBV7-2 and TRBJ2-1; unclear D gene. Trimming removed 3 bases from V and 5 bases from J, with 11 bases in between. The length of the CDR3 is 14 residues. Germline assignment: CDR1 SGHTA and CDR2 FQGNSA. The CDR3 loop is CASSLGPANNEQFF. CDR3 DNA sequence: TGTGCCAGCAGCTTGGGTCCAGCGAACAATGAGCAGTTCTTC.

This sequence joins TRBV7-9 and TRBJ2-5; the match to TRBD2 covers 9 bases. The CDR3 sequence is 14 residues long. Germline loops: CDR1 SEHNR, CDR2 FQNEAQ (reference sequence). The J segment lost 4 bases and the V segment lost 4 bases, leaving 4 bases of the junction unmatched. CDR3 in DNA: TGTGCCAGCAGCTCAGCGGGGGGCACAGAGACCCAGTACTTC. Protein sequence: CASSSAGGTETQYF. Full variable domain (outside the CDR3, taken from reference TRBV7-9 and TRBJ2-5): DTGVSQNPRHKITKRGQNVTFRCDPISEHNRLYWYRQTLGQGPEFLTYFQNEAQLEKSRLLSDRFSAERPKGSFSTLEIQRTEQGDSAMYLCASSSAGGTETQYFGPGTRLLVL.

At least ten counts were recorded for this clonotype. V usage is TRBV7-2 and J usage is TRBJ2-5; 8 nucleotides match TRBD2. V was pared by 5 bases and J by 5 bases, with 13 bases of the junction left unmatched. The CDR3 covers 16 residues. CDR1 is SGHTA and CDR2 is FQGNSA in the germline V gene. This chain's CDR3 is CASSLSGGVVGETQYF. CDR3 nucleotide sequence: TGTGCCAGCAGCCTCTCCGGGGGGGTAGTAGGGGAGACCCAGTACTTC.

This clonotype was detected many times. J is TRBJ1-1 and V is TRBV6-2 or TRBV6-3, with D possibly TRBD1 on 6 matching bases. From germline, CDR1 is MNHEY and CDR2 SVGEGT. This CDR3 comprises 17 residues. V lost 7 bases to trimming and J lost 1 base, with 22 bases between them. The DNA of the CDR3 is TGTGCCAGCACTCCCGAGCGGGGGCTAAGTGGGAACACTGAAGCTTTCTTT. Translating it yields CASTPERGLSGNTEAFF.

This clonotype was found many times. The V gene is TRBV12-3 or TRBV12-4, the J gene TRBJ1-1; TRBD1 agrees at 7 bases. This CDR3 contains 15 residues. With V trimmed by 6 bases and J by 0 bases, 7 bases remained unmatched. For the CDR3, the DNA is TGTGCCAGCAGCCCCCAGGGGGGCCTGAACACTGAAGCTTTCTTT. This sequence encodes CASSPQGGLNTEAFF.

The rearrangement uses TRBV20-1 and TRBJ2-4; 11 bases line up with TRBD2. The length of the CDR3 is 17 residues. With V trimmed by 5 bases and J by 0 bases, 9 bases remained unmatched. The germline gives CDR1 DFQATT, CDR2 SNEGSKA (reference sequence). CDR3: CSALLAGGFLAKNIQYF. For the CDR3, the DNA is TGCAGTGCTCTCTTAGCGGGGGGGTTCCTAGCCAAAAACATTCAGTACTTC.

There are a few counts of this clonotype. This sequence joins TRBV5-1 and TRBJ1-1; D uncertain. CDR1 is SGHRS and CDR2 is YFSETQ in the germline V gene. The CDR3 spans 14 residues. Trimming stripped 1 base from V and 11 bases from J, with 18 bases between. CDR3 sequence reads: CASSLNPQSDAAFF. CDR3 coding DNA: TGCGCCAGCAGCTTGAATCCCCAGTCCGATGCTGCTTTCTTT.

Here the CDR3 DNA reads TGTGCCAGCAGCCCCGCCGCCTCGGCCCAGGGCAATGAGCAGTTCTTC. This sequence encodes CASSPAASAQGNEQFF. The chain couples TRBV5-5 to TRBJ2-1; possibly TRBD1 for D (5 bases). CDR1 and CDR2 from the germline V gene are SGHKS and YYEKEE (reference sequence). Trimming took off 4 bases at V and 6 bases at J, with 20 bases between the two ends. This CDR3 has 16 amino acids.

This rearrangement joins TRBV7-9 to TRBJ1-5; unclear D gene. The V end was cut by 4 bases, the J end by 5 bases, with 9 bases between. The CDR3 loop spans 13 amino acids. CDR1 is SEHNR and CDR2 is FQNEAQ in the germline V gene (reference sequence). CDR3 bases: TGTGCCAGCAGCTCATGGACGGATCAGCCCCAGCATTTT. Its protein product is CASSSWTDQPQHF.

The chain joins TRBV28 to TRBJ1-1; TRBD1 matches 8 bases. CDR3 length: 14 amino acids. Germline V gene data show CDR1 as MDHEN and CDR2 as SYDVKM. V lost 5 bases, J lost 5 bases, and 7 bases stayed unmatched. The CDR3 region is CASSESQGVTEAFF. The CDR3 nucleotides are TGTGCCAGCAGTGAGTCACAGGGGGTAACTGAAGCTTTCTTT.

This clonotype was seen repeatedly, ten times or more. This chain joins TRBV7-8 and TRBJ1-4; D call uncertain. The CDR3 consists of 14 residues. Trimming removed 5 bases from V and 8 bases from J, with 15 bases in between. The germline gives CDR1 SGHVS, CDR2 FQNEAQ. CDR3 in DNA: TGTGCCAGCAGCCCCGGCAGGCCAGGAGAAAAACTGTTTTTT. Its protein is CASSPGRPGEKLFF.

This clonotype was seen a handful of times. The chain recombines TRBV2 with TRBJ2-7, with a weak D call TRBD1 (5 bases). The germline V gene encodes CDR1 SNHLY and CDR2 FYNNEI. The CDR3 is 13 amino acids. V was clipped by 6 bases and J by 0 bases, with 9 bases between them. CDR3 nucleotide sequence: TGTGCCAGCAGGGACACCAGCTCCTACGAGCAGTACTTC. Its protein product is CASRDTSSYEQYF.

This clonotype was counted at least ten times. This rearrangement joins TRBV7-2 to TRBJ1-3; 8 bases map to TRBD1. This CDR3 is 16 amino acids long. The V gene end was trimmed by 4 bases and the J gene end by 3 bases; junction bases not matched to a gene: 8. Germline V lookup: CDR1 SGHTA, CDR2 FQGNSA. As DNA, the CDR3 is TGTGCCAGCAGCTCGGGACAGGCGACTTTTGGAAACACCATATATTTT. Protein: CASSSGQATFGNTIYF. The full variable domain, completed using reference TRBV7-2 and TRBJ1-3, is GAGVSQSPSNKVTEKGKDVELRCDPISGHTALYWYRQSLGQGLEFLIYFQGNSAPDKSGLPSDRFSAERTGGSVSTLTIQRTQQEDSAVYLCASSSGQATFGNTIYFGEGSWLTVV.

This clonotype has only a few counts. This sequence joins TRBV2 and TRBJ2-1, with TRBD2 identical over 10 bases. V trimming: 5 bases; J trimming: 5 bases; junction bases outside the gene matches: 15. The CDR3 loop spans 18 amino acids. The germline V gene has CDR1 SNHLY and CDR2 FYNNEI. The DNA of the CDR3 is TGTGCCAGCAGTCTTAGGACTAGCGGATTTTTAGATGACAATGAGCAGTTCTTC. It yields the protein CASSLRTSGFLDDNEQFF.

This clonotype has a count of ten or more. This rearrangement joins TRBV7-2 to TRBJ2-1, with 10 bases that match TRBD2. J was trimmed by 6 bases and V by 5 bases; bases with no gene match: 7. CDR3 length: 15 residues. Germline CDR1 is SGHTA and CDR2 is FQGNSA. CDR3 DNA: TGTGCCAGCAGCCCAAGCGGGAGGGCCGTCAATGAGCAGTTCTTC. This codes for CASSPSGRAVNEQFF. Full variable domain (missing parts from reference TRBV7-2 and TRBJ2-1): GAGVSQSPSNKVTEKGKDVELRCDPISGHTALYWYRQSLGQGLEFLIYFQGNSAPDKSGLPSDRFSAERTGGSVSTLTIQRTQQEDSAVYLCASSPSGRAVNEQFFGPGTRLTVL.

This clonotype was detected a few times. This chain joins TRBV15 and TRBJ1-4; D gene uncertain. V lost 6 bases, J lost 3 bases, and 14 bases lay in between. Germline lookup yields CDR1 LNHNV and CDR2 YYDKDF (reference sequence). CDR3 length: 15 amino acids. This CDR3 is CATRAVLSPNEKLFF. For the CDR3, the DNA is TGTGCCACCAGGGCCGTATTGTCCCCTAATGAAAAACTGTTTTTT.

This clonotype was found many times. The V gene is TRBV7-2, the J gene TRBJ1-2; unclear D gene. The CDR3 loop spans 12 amino acids. Trimming cost V 6 bases and J 5 bases, with 10 bases left between them. CDR1 is SGHTA and CDR2 is FQGNSA in the germline V gene. The CDR3 is CASSHDLYGYTF. The CDR3 region has the DNA TGTGCCAGCAGTCACGACCTATATGGCTACACCTTC.

The sample holds many counts of this clonotype. This rearrangement joins TRBV7-2 to TRBJ2-3; 7 nucleotides match TRBD1. Germline V lookup: CDR1 SGHTA, CDR2 FQGNSA. The CDR3 covers 14 residues. V shed 8 bases and J 3 bases; nucleotides not matched to a gene: 8. CDR3 nucleotides: TGTGCCAGCTGCCGGGACAGTCGGACAGATACGCAGTATTTT. Encoded protein: CASCRDSRTDTQYF.

This rearrangement joins TRBV7-3 to TRBJ2-1; D remains ambiguous. From germline, CDR1 is SGHTA and CDR2 FQGTGA. The CDR3 length is 12 residues. Trimming shortened V by 5 bases and J by 9 bases, and 11 bases separated the two germline ends. The CDR3 nucleotides read TGTGCCAGCAGCGACCCGTTGGGTGAGCAGTTCTTC. Protein: CASSDPLGEQFF. The whole variable domain, filled in from reference TRBV7-3 and TRBJ2-1, reads GAGVSQTPSNKVTEKGKYVELRCDPISGHTALYWYRQSLGQGPEFLIYFQGTGAADDSGLPNDRFFAVRPEGSVSTLKIQRTERGDSAVYLCASSDPLGEQFFGPGTRLTVL.